This TCR beta chain derives from a study of cytomegalovirus exposure and HLA in healthy donors. General study findings and limits: Previously analyzed data showed that most TCR beta V segments were productive at a frequency of about 87% or about 30%.

A note on this clone: Its antigen remains unidentified.

The CDR3 spans 16 residues. CDR1 is SNHLY, CDR2 FYNNEI, per germline. V was pared by 7 bases and J by 1 base, with 19 bases between. Vbeta (60) and Jbeta (13) primers were used in the PCR. Clones were sequenced by immunoSEQ multiplex PCR, and TCRdb holds only the in-frame ones, with some missing. The sample records about 150,000 clones, roughly 64% being singletons. This chain links TRBV2 with TRBJ1-1; D unclear. What was sequenced was PBMCs. The source of this sequence is a woman between 25 and 40 years old in good health and CMV-seropositive. The CDR3 region has the DNA TGTGCCAGCATCCGCCAGTTCGCAGTCGCGAACACTGAAGCTTTCTTT. This codes for CASIRQFAVANTEAFF.